The 11 T cell receptor beta chains presented below share a single source sample, sequenced in a study of tumor-infiltrating lymphocytes in primary liver carcinoma. Total RNA (around 500 ng) served as template for TCR beta cDNA synthesis primed by a constant-region primer. For TCR beta, libraries were produced by three nested multiplex PCR rounds using slightly modified ARM-PCR. The two initial PCR rounds, roughly 11 cycles each, used TRBV1-TRBV30 forward and C-beta reverse primers. MiXCR, applied by TCRdb to the multiplex PCR reads, yields one record per CDR3 protein. The profile shows about 210,000 distinct CDR3 sequences, around 60% of them singletons. Out of unsorted whole blood came the blood RNA, and germline DNA was extracted as well. Input material: peripheral blood. These receptors came from a woman aged 55-69 years with primary liver carcinoma and hepatitis B virus infection.

As regards this clonotype: An end of the junction does not agree with germline; a read error may underlie this. This chain links TRBV11-2 with TRBJ2-7; 8 bases match TRBD2. Germline loops: CDR1 SGHAT, CDR2 FQNNGV. The CDR3 is made up of 15 amino acids. The CDR3 nucleotides read TGTACCAGCAGCTTAGCGGGATGGCCCTCCTACGAGCAGTACTTC. Translating gives CTSSLAGWPSYEQYF. Complete variable domain (other parts from reference TRBV11-2 and TRBJ2-7): EAGVAQSPRYKIIEKRQSVAFWCNPISGHATLYWYQQILGQGPKLLIQFQNNGVVDDSQLPKDRFSAERLKGVDSTLKIQPAKLEDSAVYLCTSSLAGWPSYEQYFGPGTRLTVT.

In this sample, this clonotype turned up a few times. The rearrangement joins TRBV5-1 to TRBJ2-7, with 8 bases lining up with TRBD2. The trim removed 0 bases at V and 3 bases at J, leaving 5 bases unmatched. The germline gives CDR1 SGHRS, CDR2 YFSETQ. The CDR3 runs 15 residues. CDR3: CASSLAAGGFYEQYF. In DNA form, the CDR3 reads TGCGCCAGCAGCTTGGCCGCGGGAGGATTCTACGAGCAGTACTTC.

The sample holds many counts of this clonotype. This chain connects TRBV5-6 to TRBJ2-7; 10 bases are a match to TRBD1. Germline CDR1 and CDR2: SGHDT and YYEEEE. Losses at the gene ends were 0 bases for V and 11 bases for J; bases not matched to a gene: 8. The CDR3 has 14 amino acids. The CDR3 sequence: CASSLVSGTGAEYF. The CDR3 DNA is TGTGCCAGCAGCTTGGTCTCTGGGACAGGGGCTGAGTACTTC. The full variable domain, completed using reference TRBV5-6 and TRBJ2-7, is DAGVTQSPTHLIKTRGQQVTLRCSPKSGHDTVSWYQQALGQGPQFIFQYYEEEERQRGNFPDRFSGHQFPNYSSELNVNALLLGDSALYLCASSLVSGTGAEYFGPGTRLTVT.

This clonotype occurred a few times. The V call is TRBV5-6, the J call TRBJ1-2; a weak D match, TRBD1 (6 bases). CDR1 is SGHDT and CDR2 is YYEEEE in the germline V gene. CDR3 length equals 13 residues. The V and J ends lost 4 bases and 3 bases respectively, with 10 bases between them. The CDR3 protein is CASSPQGHYGYTF. CDR3 coding DNA: TGTGCCAGCAGCCCACAGGGCCACTATGGCTACACCTTC.

For this clonotype: A much larger clone lies a single base off, so this may be a read error. The chain joins TRBV6-1 to TRBJ1-1; D is possibly TRBD1 (5 bases). CDR1 is MNHNS, CDR2 SASEGT, per germline. The CDR3 extends over 13 amino acids. CDR3 region: CASSEQEGNTLGF. For the CDR3, the DNA is TGTGCCAGCAGTGAGCAAGAGGGGAACACCCTGGGCTTT.

For this clonotype: A read error is possible here, since a much larger clone lies one base away. The CDR3 DNA reads TGTGCCAGCGATAGTTACCACTTGAACACTGAAGCTTTCTTT. Protein product: CASDSYHLNTEAFF. The chain links TRBV6-1 to TRBJ1-1; no clear D gene. The V end was cut by 8 bases, the J end by 0 bases, with 13 bases between. Per germline, CDR1 MNHNS and CDR2 SASEGT. The CDR3 has 14 amino acids.

With regard to this clonotype: One base away lies a much larger clone, so this may be a sequencing read error. The chain has TRBV4-1 and TRBJ2-3; TRBD1 is a possible D gene (7 bases). Germline CDR1 is MGHRA and CDR2 is YSYEKL. The CDR3 length is 19 residues. V dropped 2 bases and J dropped 5 bases, with 26 bases sitting between them. CDR3 amino acids: CASSQPGGIAFHGRDTQYF. Written as DNA, the CDR3 is TGCGCCAGCAGCCAACCAGGGGGGATAGCCTTCCACGGCAGAGATACGCAGTATTTT.

Note on this clonotype: The junction does not match germline at one end; this may be a read error. The rearrangement uses TRBV4-2 and TRBJ2-5; 8 positions match TRBD2. The CDR3 is 17 amino acids. From germline, CDR1 is LGHNA and CDR2 YNFKEQ. In nucleotides, the CDR3 is TGTGCCAGGAGCCGGTCGTGTGGGCGGGAGGACCAAGAGACCCAGTACTTC. This encodes CARSRSCGREDQETQYF.

Notes on this clonotype: A much larger clone lies one base from this, so it may be a read error. The CDR3 DNA sequence: TGTGCCTGCAGTTTTCTGAGCCGAGCCTACGAGCAGTACTTC. Translating it yields CACSFLSRAYEQYF. The chain carries TRBV28 and TRBJ2-7; D remains unclear. Per the germline V gene, CDR1 is MDHEN and CDR2 is SYDVKM. The CDR3 covers 14 residues.

Comments on this clonotype: At one end the junction does not follow the germline gene, possibly because of a read error. The chain carries TRBV11-3 and TRBJ1-1, with D tentatively TRBD1 (6 bases). This CDR3 region has 15 residues. Germline assignment: CDR1 SGHNT and CDR2 YENEEA. The CDR3 reads CASSLARGRGWEAFF. The CDR3 nucleotides are TGTGCTAGCAGCTTAGCCAGGGGCCGAGGGTGGGAAGCTTTCTTT.

There are many counts of this clonotype. V usage is TRBV28 and J usage is TRBJ2-7; TRBD2 agrees at 7 bases. J was trimmed by 4 bases and V by 2 bases; bases with no gene match: 2. The CDR3 loop spans 13 amino acids. In germline, CDR1 is MDHEN, CDR2 SYDVKM. The CDR3 sequence is CASSLGGVYEQYF. The CDR3 nucleotides are TGTGCCAGCAGTTTAGGGGGGGTTTACGAGCAGTACTTC. The variable domain in full, with the rest retrieved from reference TRBV28 and TRBJ2-7, is DVKVTQSSRYLVKRTGEKVFLECVQDMDHENMFWYRQDPGLGLRLIYFSYDVKMKEKGDIPEGYSVSREKKERFSLILESASTNQTSMYLCASSLGGVYEQYFGPGTRLTVT.